These 19 T cell receptor beta chains share one sample of origin, sequenced in a study of PD-1 blockade in mismatch repair-deficient tumors. This table comes from immunoSEQ multiplex PCR, and its TCRdb copy is limited to in-frame clones, with some not included. The table has about 130,000 clones, approximately 91% seen once. This sample comprised peripheral blood, obtained 72 weeks after starting pembrolizumab. These receptors all stem from an adult with mismatch repair-deficient cancer.

This chain connects TRBV4-1 to TRBJ2-1; weak D call: TRBD2 (5 bases). V gave up 3 bases and J gave up 3 bases, with 9 bases separating them. Germline values: CDR1 MGHRA, CDR2 YSYEKL. There are 14 residues in the CDR3. The CDR3 here is CASSHAGNYNEQFF. The CDR3 nucleotides are TGCGCCAGCAGCCACGCCGGGAACTACAATGAGCAGTTCTTC.

As regards this clone: Other DNA sequences in this sample translate to the same CDR3. This chain uses TRBV6-5 with TRBJ2-7; D unclear. The CDR3 runs 11 residues. V shed 8 bases and J shed 0 bases, with 5 bases lying between them. CDR1 and CDR2 from the germline V gene are MNHEY and SVGAGI. Here the CDR3 DNA reads TGTGCCAGCTCCGACTCCTACGAGCAGTACTTC. This codes for CASSDSYEQYF.

This chain links TRBV28 with TRBJ2-7; TRBD1 matches 7 bases. The length of the CDR3 is 15 residues. Germline V gene lookup returns CDR1 MDHEN and CDR2 SYDVKM. Trimming at V came to 6 bases and at J to 4 bases, leaving 12 bases not matched to a gene. The CDR3, as DNA: TGTGCCAGCAGCACTAAACAGGGGTCGGAATACGAGCAGTACTTC. Its translation is CASSTKQGSEYEQYF. The variable domain in full, completed from reference TRBV28 and TRBJ2-7, reads DVKVTQSSRYLVKRTGEKVFLECVQDMDHENMFWYRQDPGLGLRLIYFSYDVKMKEKGDIPEGYSVSREKKERFSLILESASTNQTSMYLCASSTKQGSEYEQYFGPGTRLTVT.

This clone is a singleton in its sample. CDR3 protein: CASSRDSSYEQYF. As DNA, the CDR3 is TGTGCCAGCTCGCGGGACAGCTCCTACGAGCAGTACTTC. The V gene is TRBV28, the J gene TRBJ2-7, with a tentative D call TRBD1 (7 bases). Trimming stripped 8 bases from V and 0 bases from J, with 11 bases between. The CDR3 runs to 13 residues. The germline CDR1 and CDR2 sequences are MDHEN and SYDVKM.

The V gene is TRBV6-1, the J gene TRBJ2-5; 14 bases are a match to TRBD2. The length of the CDR3 is 15 residues. Looked up from germline, CDR1 is MNHNS and CDR2 is SASEGT. V lost 4 bases to trimming and J lost 2 bases; unmatched junction nucleotides: 0. CDR3 region: CASSGLAGGQETQYF. The CDR3 DNA is TGTGCCAGCAGTGGACTAGCGGGAGGGCAAGAGACCCAGTACTTC.

The rearrangement links TRBV7-9 to TRBJ2-5; D is ambiguous. CDR1 is SEHNR and CDR2 is FQNEAQ in the germline V gene (reference sequence). CDR3 length: 16 amino acids. Trimming removed 5 bases from V and 5 bases from J, with 21 bases in between. CDR3 DNA sequence: TGTGCCAGCAGCGACACGCGACGGACGTTCCGGGAGACCCAGTACTTC. The encoded protein is CASSDTRRTFRETQYF. Looking up the rest from reference TRBV7-9 and TRBJ2-5 gives the full variable domain: DTGVSQNPRHKITKRGQNVTFRCDPISEHNRLYWYRQTLGQGPEFLTYFQNEAQLEKSRLLSDRFSAERPKGSFSTLEIQRTEQGDSAMYLCASSDTRRTFRETQYFGPGTRLLVL.

The V call is TRBV19, the J call TRBJ2-7; D is possibly TRBD2 (5 bases). The CDR3 is 16 amino acids. Trimming left V 8 bases short and J 3 bases short, with 23 bases between. Germline-derived CDR1 and CDR2 are LNHDA and SQIVND (reference sequence). CDR3 protein: CASQGSGSTGYYEQYF. DNA for the CDR3: TGTGCCAGTCAAGGGTCGGGATCTACGGGATACTACGAGCAGTACTTC.

The chain is built from TRBV27 and TRBJ1-1; D not certain. Trimming removed 6 bases from V and 4 bases from J, with 12 bases in between. CDR1 is MNHEY and CDR2 is SMNVEV in the germline V gene (reference sequence). The CDR3 is made up of 13 amino acids. CDR3: CASSPAGSTEAFF. The CDR3 region has the DNA TGTGCCAGCAGCCCGGCGGGCAGCACTGAAGCTTTCTTT.

Here the CDR3 reads CATSRDSGQGVTDTQYF. CDR3 in DNA: TGTGCCACCAGCAGAGATTCAGGACAGGGGGTGACAGATACGCAGTATTTT. The V call is TRBV15, the J call TRBJ2-3; TRBD1 aligns across 10 bases. This CDR3 has 17 amino acids. J gave up 3 bases and V 0 bases, and 6 bases lay outside the gene matches. Germline CDR1 reads LNHNV; CDR2 reads YYDKDF (reference sequence).

The CDR3 sequence is CASSPSSRSGGSYEQYF. CDR3 bases: TGTGCCAGCAGCCCTAGTAGTAGGAGCGGGGGCTCCTACGAGCAGTACTTC. The chain is built from TRBV9 and TRBJ2-7; 8 bases are a match to TRBD2. V lost 4 bases and J lost 0; bases outside the gene matches: 12. CDR3 length equals 17 residues. The germline V gene encodes CDR1 SGDLS and CDR2 YYNGEE.

The rearrangement uses TRBV5-1 and TRBJ2-7; D may be TRBD2 (6 bases). CDR1 and CDR2 (germline): SGHRS, YFSETQ. The V gene lost 0 bases and the J gene lost 6 bases, with 7 bases spanning the gap. The CDR3 is 12 residues long. In DNA, the CDR3 is TGCGCCAGCAGCTTGGTCGGGAGCGAGCAGTACTTC. It encodes CASSLVGSEQYF.

This chain uses TRBV25-1 with TRBJ2-7; D possibly corresponds to TRBD1 (5 bases). The CDR3 covers 17 residues. Germline V gene sequence: CDR1 MGHDK, CDR2 SYGVNS. V shed 1 base and J shed 3 bases, with 19 bases lying between them. This CDR3 reads CASSESPGQGSRYEQYF. The CDR3 coding sequence is TGTGCCAGCAGTGAATCCCCCGGACAAGGCTCCCGCTACGAGCAGTACTTC.

The chain links TRBV7-9 to TRBJ1-1; 7 nucleotides match TRBD1. The V segment lost 2 bases and the J segment 1 base; nucleotides outside the gene matches: 4. Germline V lookup: CDR1 SEHNR, CDR2 FQNEAQ (reference sequence). The CDR3 spans 15 residues. Here the CDR3 reads CASSLRTGSNTEAFF. CDR3 bases: TGTGCCAGCAGCTTAAGGACAGGATCGAACACTGAAGCTTTCTTT.

A word on this clone: At one end the junction does not follow the germline gene, possibly because of a read error. The chain has TRBV6-1 and TRBJ2-1; tentatively, D is TRBD2 (6 bases). The CDR3 is 11 amino acids. Germline CDR1 and CDR2: MNHNS and SASEGT. The CDR3 region is CASSKGTFVVF. CDR3 nucleotides: TGTGCCAGCAGTAAAGGGACTTTCGTGGTCTTC.

This chain uses TRBV6-1 with TRBJ2-1, with 10 positions matching TRBD1. The CDR3 is 15 amino acids. Trimming at V came to 0 bases and at J to 6 bases, leaving 2 bases not matched to a gene. Germline CDR1 and CDR2: MNHNS and SASEGT. CDR3 coding DNA: TGTGCCAGCAGTGAAGCGCGGACAGGGGGCAATGAGCAGTTCTTC. It translates to CASSEARTGGNEQFF.

This chain uses TRBV28 with TRBJ1-2; a weak D match, TRBD1 (5 bases). This CDR3 is 13 amino acids long. V was clipped by 9 bases and J by 2 bases, with 13 bases between them. Germline CDR1 is MDHEN and CDR2 is SYDVKM. The CDR3 DNA reads TGTGCCAGTAAGACAGCTAAAAACTATGGCTACACCTTC. Its translation is CASKTAKNYGYTF.

This chain joins TRBV4-1 and TRBJ1-2, with no clear D. The ends were cut back, 3 bases at V and 2 bases at J, with 7 bases in the middle. The CDR3 is 13 amino acids. Germline loops: CDR1 MGHRA, CDR2 YSYEKL. CDR3 sequence reads: CASSQRGNYGYTF. CDR3 bases: TGCGCCAGCAGCCAGAGAGGGAACTATGGCTACACCTTC.

The chain links TRBV5-1 to TRBJ2-1; possible D gene TRBD2, 6 bases. This CDR3 spans 15 amino acids. From germline, CDR1 is SGHRS and CDR2 YFSETQ. Trimming shortened V by 3 bases and J by 9 bases, and 19 bases separated the two germline ends. CDR3 loop: CASSSEGAGGAEQFF. For the CDR3, the DNA is TGCGCCAGCAGCTCTGAAGGGGCCGGCGGGGCTGAGCAGTTCTTC.

The chain links TRBV30 to TRBJ2-7; TRBD1 might be the D (6 bases). V was trimmed by 3 bases and J by 2 bases, leaving 14 bases between them. CDR1 is GTSNPN and CDR2 is SVGIG in the germline V gene (reference sequence). CDR3 size: 14 residues. For the CDR3, the DNA is TGTGCCTGGAGGGGTGGCAGGGGCCCCTACGAGCAGTACTTC. Its protein is CAWRGGRGPYEQYF.